This T cell receptor beta chain was sequenced for a study of blood T cells in healthy people across ages (dated by TCRdb to between 2014 and 2017). Background for the entire study: In model experiments, template switching captured about one uniquely barcoded TCR beta cDNA molecule for every two T cells. The donors were divided into four age groups: young (average 16 years), middle-aged (about 39), aged (about 61) and long-lived (roughly 82). To avoid experimental bias, donors of different ages were distributed randomly across sequencing lanes. The study analyzed two additional independent replicas of 1 million unique cDNA reads from the same blood draw for two donors, one aged 18 to 29 and one aged 80 or older. The study measured age-related changes in TCR beta repertoire diversity using deep sequencing normalized with unique cDNA molecular identifiers.

The investigation overall reported the following: Compared with the aged group, the long-lived group had more naive CD4+ T cells, fewer expanded clones and increased TCR diversity, suggesting age selection. As age increased, observed TCR beta diversity per million T cells dropped in a roughly linear way, and a significant reduction was already evident by age 40. Estimates of total diversity based on one million sequenced T cells were regarded as lower bounds and as underestimates. The percentage of naive T cells measured by flow cytometry correlated strongly with observed TCR beta diversity. The CMV infection status of donors was not known, potentially confounding age-related changes in expanded clonotypes. Conclusive comparison of naive and antigen-experienced compartments was prevented by the profiling of bulk unsorted PBMCs.

The CDR3 has 15 amino acids, counting the end cysteine and phenylalanine. The DNA shown is the 45-base CDR3, in frame from base 1. Relative to germline, V is missing 5 bases and J is missing 4 bases, with 9 bases of the junction outside any gene match. CDR1 and CDR2 are drawn from the germline V gene: SGHVS, FNYEAQ. To prepare the library, 5' RACE was applied. Sequencing took place on an Illumina HiSeq 2500. A second PCR of roughly 7 to 11 cycles was performed with a sample-barcoded 5' primer and a J-beta primer mix. A template-switch 5' adaptor carrying 12 random nucleotides introduced a unique molecular identifier onto each TCR beta cDNA molecule. Each sample yielded at least 3 million CDR3-containing paired-end reads. The Mint cDNA synthesis kit, primed by a TRBC-specific oligonucleotide, was used to synthesize first-strand cDNA from all RNA. All cDNA was treated with uracil-DNA glycosylase and then went through a first 18-cycle PCR with the universal primers M1SS and BC2_uni_R. The paper's data handling went like this. For normalization, 1 million high-quality reads were randomly selected from each sample, with every read carrying a distinct molecular identifier. Reads with shared molecular identifiers were discarded instead of being binned into consensus sequences. MiTCR, run with a Q25 quality threshold and the strictest error-elimination algorithm, handled CDR3 identification, clonotype clustering and error correction. A nonparametric unseen species model using Euler transformation provided a lower-bound estimate of total TCR beta diversity. TCRdb redid the processing of the public reads, applying fastp at Q25 and MiXCR, and retained in-frame beta chains. Each record represents a unique CDR3 protein, reported with the most common genes and DNA among its rows. In this record, the V and J calls reflect TCRdb's handling and not the investigators' own analysis. The sample table contains 550,000 to 700,000 distinct CDR3 sequences; only one count was recorded for 27% of them. In total, the top ten clones hold roughly 20% of the sample.

This clonotype showed up many times. The clone's antigen remains unknown. No clone much larger than this one lies a single base away; base qualities are absent. The donors were 40 or so Caucasian individuals from Russia, aged roughly 6 to 100 years, who were systemically healthy. Ten milliliters of peripheral blood were drawn from each donor into EDTA-treated Vacutainer tubes. PBMCs were isolated by Ficoll-Paque density-gradient centrifugation, with at least 7 million obtained per sample. Total RNA, at least 5.5 micrograms per sample, was extracted from PBMCs with Trizol reagent. For every donor, an aliquot of PBMCs went through flow cytometry to measure the percentages of naive CD45RAhigh/CD27high T cells.

Sequenced material: blood. The clonotype was recovered from a woman in her 70s in good health. The receptor chain draws on TRBV7-6 and TRBJ2-5, and 8 bases in between align with TRBD2. The nucleotides are TGTGCCAGCAGCCCAGTTACAGGACTAGCAGAGACCCAGTACTTC. This yields the protein CASSPVTGLAETQYF.